These T cell receptor beta chains were read from a single sample in a study of cytomegalovirus exposure and HLA in healthy donors. Generated by immunoSEQ multiplex PCR, the TCRdb table keeps only in-frame clones and is missing some. The sample lists fewer than 200,000 clones; 70% to 90% were seen once. Material: PBMCs. These receptors came from a woman between 18 and 29 years old in good health and CMV-seronegative. CDR3s include the opening cysteine and the closing phenylalanine or tryptophan. The order of the fields is CDR3 protein, D gene, J gene, V gene, clone size. D genes are given only for firm matches. Some rows mark clone size as missing; the rest say once, few, many or name a class of expanded clone.

CASSFLGGGLYEQYF NA NA TRBV7-2 NA
CASIQGVRVPEAFF TRBD1 TRBJ1-1 TRBV28 NA
CASSEGDRAGNTIYF TRBD1 TRBJ1-3 TRBV5-4 NA
CASSYSPQGNIQYF NA TRBJ2-4 TRBV6-6 NA
CASSPRQGMNTEAFF NA TRBJ1-1 TRBV5-4 NA
CASIPGQNRLETQYF TRBD1 TRBJ2-5 TRBV5-1 NA
CSSSPAGGSGYNEQFF TRBD2 TRBJ2-1 TRBV7-9 NA
CASSRGQLTSTDTQYF NA TRBJ2-3 TRBV18 NA
CASSFVGWTSGRRTYNEQFF TRBD2 TRBJ2-1 TRBV5-1 NA
CANPRQGNTEAFF TRBD1 TRBJ1-1 TRBV27 NA
CASSIAYGGYGYTF NA TRBJ1-2 TRBV19 few
CASSPRVGYNEQFF NA TRBJ2-1 TRBV5-8 NA
CASSPGGAGEKLFF TRBD1 TRBJ1-4 TRBV7-2 NA
CASSSGQGREGAFF NA TRBJ1-1 TRBV7-9 NA
CASSFNRDYGYTF NA TRBJ1-2 TRBV28 NA
CASSASSTDTQYF NA TRBJ2-3 TRBV9 NA
CASSFSGTGETQYF TRBD2 TRBJ2-5 TRBV5-1 few
CASSQITKNQPQHF NA TRBJ1-5 TRBV4-1 NA
CASSFSGRGNIQYF TRBD2 TRBJ2-4 TRBV27 NA
CASSLLSGSRYEQYF NA TRBJ2-7 TRBV4-1 NA
CASMPGTGGYEQYF TRBD1 TRBJ2-7 TRBV10-1 NA
CASSIQGLRTDTQYF TRBD1 TRBJ2-3 TRBV6-5 NA
CATSRDPRLADSYNEQFF TRBD2 TRBJ2-1 TRBV15 NA
CASSSIGQGVYYEQYF TRBD1 TRBJ2-7 TRBV5-6 NA
CASSLAPGGLNTEAFF NA TRBJ1-1 TRBV5-4 NA
CASSYDDGGGYEQYF TRBD2 TRBJ2-7 TRBV6-5 NA
CASTLGGFLEQYF TRBD1 TRBJ2-5 TRBV2 once
CASSSTGESTDTQYF TRBD1 TRBJ2-3 TRBV28 NA
CASNPGQGFTGELFF TRBD1 TRBJ2-2 TRBV5-1 few
CASRVGFGSPGESYNEQFF NA TRBJ2-1 TRBV28 NA
CASSILPDRARNQPQHF TRBD1 TRBJ1-5 TRBV19 NA
CASNLHGGRKNEQFF TRBD2 TRBJ2-1 TRBV28 NA
CASSLSGNNQPQHF NA TRBJ1-5 TRBV11-1 NA
CASSYRVTYGYTF NA TRBJ1-2 TRBV7-9 NA
CASSISRETQYF NA TRBJ2-5 TRBV5-1 NA
CASSSGGGGGYTF NA TRBJ1-2 TRBV5-6 NA
CATSPGTETGELFF TRBD1 TRBJ2-2 TRBV15 NA
CASSQIGGLAGDTQYF TRBD2 TRBJ2-3 TRBV4-2 NA
CASSLVGRASNQQETQYF NA TRBJ2-5 TRBV5-4 NA
CASRGDSPEKLFF NA TRBJ1-4 TRBV28 NA
CASSIDRDSPLHF NA TRBJ1-6 TRBV7-2 once
CASSLLDEQFF NA TRBJ2-1 TRBV5-1 few